This TCR beta chain comes out of a study of monozygotic twins with inflammatory bowel disease. TCRdb re-called the 5' RACE reads; one entry per CDR3 protein, DNA not given. The data include about 43,000 distinct CDR3 sequences; the top ten clones carry 4% to 6.5%. CDR1 and CDR2 from the germline V gene are MGHRA and YSYEKL. This CDR3 contains 16 residues. Sequencing input: blood. The chain recombines TRBV4-1 with TRBJ1-1; lacking DNA, the TRBD1 call made by TCRdb goes unchecked. This clonotype was obtained from a human donor with ulcerative colitis or Crohn's disease, or a healthy co-twin of an affected twin (not recorded which). The CDR3 is CASSPSSGQMNTEAFF.